A single sample is the source of the 24 T cell receptor beta chains below, sequenced in a study of cytomegalovirus exposure and HLA in healthy donors. PCR amplification relied on 60 Vbeta primers (plus 13 Jbeta primers). Sequencing used immunoSEQ multiplex PCR; TCRdb keeps in-frame clones, though not all of them. Here the sample spans about 110,000 clones, roughly two thirds being singletons. Specimen: PBMCs. The receptor source for this set is a woman aged 25 to 45 in good health and CMV-seronegative.

The J gene is TRBJ2-1, the V gene TRBV6-5; 12 nucleotides agree with TRBD2. V dropped 2 bases and J dropped 6; count of bases not matched to a gene: 5. This CDR3 spans 16 amino acids. Germline-derived CDR1 and CDR2 are MNHEY and SVGAGI. CDR3 nucleotides: TGTGCCAGCAGTTACGACGGACTAGCGGGAACCAATGAGCAGTTCTTC. This sequence encodes CASSYDGLAGTNEQFF.

The DNA for the CDR3 is TGTGCCAGCAGCTCTGCCGGGACAGCTAACAATGAGCAGTTCTTC. The encoded protein is CASSSAGTANNEQFF. The chain uses TRBV5-4 and TRBJ2-1; 7 nucleotides line up with TRBD1. Germline V lookup: CDR1 SGHNT, CDR2 YYREEE (reference sequence). V was pared by 3 bases and J by 5 bases, with 8 bases of the junction left unmatched. The CDR3 is made up of 15 amino acids.

The chain carries TRBV10-3 and TRBJ2-5; 8 bases map to TRBD1. The CDR3 sequence is 14 residues long. Germline V gene lookup returns CDR1 ENHRY and CDR2 SYGVKD. V lost 4 bases to trimming and J lost 4 bases; unmatched junction nucleotides: 5. CDR3 nucleotides: TGTGCCATCAGTGGGGGGACAGGCGGAGAGACCCAGTACTTC. It translates to CAISGGTGGETQYF.

The V and J genes are TRBV9 and TRBJ2-2; D call uncertain. The CDR3 spans 16 residues. Germline values: CDR1 SGDLS, CDR2 YYNGEE. V was cut by 0 bases and J by 3 bases, with 12 bases left in between. The CDR3: CASSVATRAHTGELFF. In DNA, the CDR3 is TGTGCCAGCAGCGTAGCTACCCGAGCACACACCGGGGAGCTGTTTTTT.

The V and J genes are TRBV25-1 and TRBJ2-1; D gene unclear. V was pared by 2 bases and J by 13 bases, with 12 bases between. The CDR3 totals 12 residues. Germline V gene data show CDR1 as MGHDK and CDR2 as SYGVNS. The CDR3 DNA reads as TGTGCCAGCAGTGAAGGGTCCGGAGAACAGTTCTTC. This codes for CASSEGSGEQFF. Using reference TRBV25-1 and TRBJ2-1 for the parts outside the CDR3, the full variable domain is EADIYQTPRYLVIGTGKKITLECSQTMGHDKMYWYQQDPGMELHLIHYSYGVNSTEKGDLSSESTVSRIRTEHFPLTLESARPSHTSQYLCASSEGSGEQFFGPGTRLTVL.

The chain joins TRBV7-9 to TRBJ2-5; possibly TRBD1 for D (5 bases). V was cut by 0 bases and J by 3 bases, with 8 bases left in between. Germline V gene sequence: CDR1 SEHNR, CDR2 FQNEAQ (reference sequence). The CDR3 spans 14 residues. CDR3 sequence: CASSLAAGKETQYF. The CDR3 DNA follows: TGTGCCAGCAGCTTAGCGGCAGGGAAAGAGACCCAGTACTTC.

This clone was picked up one time. V gene TRBV14 combines with J gene TRBJ2-3; weak D call: TRBD1 (5 bases). Per germline, CDR1 SGHDN and CDR2 FVKESK. The CDR3 extends over 12 amino acids. V was trimmed by 4 bases and J by 10 bases, leaving 12 bases between them. CDR3 region: CASSLSFRAQYF. In DNA, the CDR3 is TGTGCCAGCAGCCTTAGCTTCAGGGCGCAGTATTTT.

The chain employs TRBV27 and TRBJ2-7, with 9 nucleotides matching TRBD1. Looked up from germline, CDR1 is MNHEY and CDR2 is SMNVEV (reference sequence). The CDR3 runs to 16 residues. J lost 5 bases, V lost 5 bases, and 13 bases had no gene match. The CDR3 sequence is CASSPEPGQGSDEQYF. Written as DNA, the CDR3 is TGTGCCAGCAGTCCAGAACCGGGACAGGGCTCGGACGAGCAGTACTTC.

The chain uses TRBV28 and TRBJ2-7; TRBD2 aligns across 8 bases. From germline, CDR1 is MDHEN and CDR2 SYDVKM. The CDR3 contains 14 residues. The ends lost 0 bases at V and 3 bases at J; junction bases unmatched: 1. CDR3 DNA sequence: TGTGCCAGCAGTTTATGGGGACTAGACTACGAGCAGTACTTC. Its translation is CASSLWGLDYEQYF.

DNA of the CDR3: TGTGCCACCAGCCCGCGACTAGCGGGAGGCACAGATACGCAGTATTTT. This gives the protein CATSPRLAGGTDTQYF. The J gene is TRBJ2-3, the V gene TRBV15, with 12 bases lining up with TRBD2. The V gene end was trimmed by 5 bases and the J gene end by 1 base; junction bases not matched to a gene: 4. In germline, CDR1 is LNHNV, CDR2 YYDKDF (reference sequence). CDR3 length: 16 amino acids.

The V and J genes are TRBV5-4 and TRBJ1-1; possibly TRBD1 for D (6 bases). CDR3 length equals 13 residues. The V and J ends lost 4 bases and 8 bases respectively, with 15 bases between them. The germline CDR1 and CDR2 sequences are SGHNT and YYREEE (reference sequence). CDR3 sequence: CASSPGGAREAFF. CDR3 coding DNA: TGTGCCAGCAGCCCGGGGGGGGCGAGAGAAGCTTTCTTT.

V is TRBV4-3 and J is TRBJ1-2, with unresolved D. This CDR3 spans 15 amino acids. V was cut by 4 bases and J by 1 base, with 13 bases left in between. Germline V gene sequence: CDR1 LGHNA, CDR2 YSLEER. This CDR3 reads CASSLVWGDNYGYTF. DNA for the CDR3: TGCGCCAGCAGCCTTGTTTGGGGAGATAACTATGGCTACACCTTC.

In DNA form, the CDR3 reads TGTGCCAGCAGCTTTGACGGCAGTACGGGCAATGAGCAGTTCTTC. It specifies CASSFDGSTGNEQFF. The V gene is TRBV7-2, the J gene TRBJ2-1; D unresolved. The CDR3 extends over 15 amino acids. V lost 3 bases and J lost 6, with 15 bases in between. Germline-derived CDR1 and CDR2 are SGHTA and FQGNSA.

The chain recombines TRBV28 with TRBJ1-1, with D hard to call. This CDR3 spans 12 amino acids. Germline lookup yields CDR1 MDHEN and CDR2 SYDVKM. V gave up 6 bases and J gave up 10 bases, with 15 bases separating them. The CDR3 region is CASSPVEGRAFF. The CDR3 DNA reads TGTGCCAGCAGCCCTGTGGAGGGAAGAGCTTTCTTT.

This chain uses TRBV18 with TRBJ2-7; TRBD1 agrees at 7 bases. The CDR3 is made up of 15 amino acids. The V and J ends lost 4 bases and 4 bases, in that order; junction bases with no gene match: 10. CDR1 and CDR2 from the germline V gene are KGHSH and LQKENI. The CDR3: CASSLSRGGGYEQYF. The CDR3 region has the DNA TGTGCCAGCTCACTCTCCCGAGGGGGCGGGTACGAGCAGTACTTC.

The chain uses TRBV6-1 and TRBJ2-3, with D unclear. Germline CDR1 and CDR2: MNHNS and SASEGT. V was clipped by 1 base and J by 0 bases, with 11 bases between them. The CDR3 sequence is 16 residues long. CDR3 nucleotides: TGTGCCAGCAGTGAAGGCCTCCACTCTAGCACAGATACGCAGTATTTT. Translated: CASSEGLHSSTDTQYF.

This clone was detected a few times. A junction end diverges from the germline sequence, so it may reflect a read error. The rearrangement joins TRBV2 to TRBJ2-7; TRBD1 matches at 9 bases. CDR1 is SNHLY and CDR2 is FYNNEI in the germline V gene. This CDR3 comprises 15 residues. The CDR3: CASSGVTDRGYGQYF. CDR3 nucleotides: TGTGCCAGCAGTGGTGTTACGGACAGGGGTTACGGGCAGTACTTC.

The chain uses TRBV5-4 and TRBJ2-1; 11 nucleotides align to TRBD2. Trimming at V came to 0 bases and at J to 7 bases, leaving 6 bases not matched to a gene. CDR1 is SGHNT and CDR2 is YYREEE in the germline V gene (reference sequence). This CDR3 is built from 16 residues. The CDR3 loop reads CASSLGTSGSGNEQFF. Here the CDR3 DNA reads TGTGCCAGCAGCTTGGGCACTAGCGGGAGTGGAAATGAGCAGTTCTTC.

The chain carries TRBV4-1 and TRBJ2-1, with TRBD2 as a possible D gene (6 bases). V was cut by 4 bases and J by 0 bases, with 25 bases left in between. The germline V gene encodes CDR1 MGHRA and CDR2 YSYEKL. The CDR3 contains 20 residues. The CDR3 DNA reads TGCGCCAGCAGCCCCTTCCATAGCGGATACGCTGTTAGCTCCTACAATGAGCAGTTCTTC. It specifies CASSPFHSGYAVSSYNEQFF.

J is TRBJ2-7 and V is TRBV7-9; TRBD2 might be the D (6 bases). The length of the CDR3 is 15 residues. The V gene lost 5 bases and the J gene lost 6 bases, with 20 bases spanning the gap. The germline gives CDR1 SEHNR, CDR2 FQNEAQ (reference sequence). Here the CDR3 DNA reads TGTGCCAGCAGCCCACCATCGGGAGCAGTTCCCGAGCAGTACTTC. Its translation: CASSPPSGAVPEQYF.

This clone was observed a single time. The chain couples TRBV6-5 to TRBJ2-2, with TRBD1 matching 11 bases. V trimming: 6 bases; J trimming: 6 bases; junction bases outside the gene matches: 0. CDR1 is MNHEY and CDR2 is SVGAGI in the germline V gene. This CDR3 spans 13 amino acids. Here the CDR3 reads CASRGQGAGELFF. CDR3 DNA: TGTGCCAGCAGGGGACAGGGGGCCGGGGAGCTGTTTTTT.

This clone was seen once. The V gene is TRBV6-6, the J gene TRBJ2-1; TRBD1 aligns across 7 bases. V lost 2 bases and J lost 6; bases outside the gene matches: 7. CDR1 and CDR2 (germline): MNHNY, SVGAGI (reference sequence). CDR3 length: 15 residues. The CDR3 region has the DNA TGTGCCAGCAGTTACGGCAGGGGGTTTCCCAATGAGCAGTTCTTC. It yields the protein CASSYGRGFPNEQFF.

V usage is TRBV5-1 and J usage is TRBJ1-1; 9 bases map to TRBD1. CDR3 length: 12 amino acids. Germline loops: CDR1 SGHRS, CDR2 YFSETQ. J lost 11 bases, V lost 0 bases, and 2 bases had no gene match. CDR3 coding DNA: TGCGCCAGCAGCTTGGGGGACAGGGATGCTTTCTTT. This gives the protein CASSLGDRDAFF.

The rearrangement links TRBV11-1 to TRBJ2-5; TRBD1 agrees at 9 bases. The CDR3 has 16 residues. V dropped 5 bases and J dropped 5; count of bases not matched to a gene: 12. Germline CDR1 is SGHAT and CDR2 is FQDESV (reference sequence). The CDR3 bases are TGTGCCAGCAGCCGAAACCGGGACAGGGAATGGGAGACCCAGTACTTC. Encoded protein: CASSRNRDREWETQYF. Full variable domain (missing parts from reference TRBV11-1 and TRBJ2-5): EAEVAQSPRYKITEKSQAVAFWCDPISGHATLYWYRQILGQGPELLVQFQDESVVDDSQLPKDRFSAERLKGVDSTLKIQPAELGDSAMYLCASSRNRDREWETQYFGPGTRLLVL.